The 20 T cell receptor beta chains listed next were all sequenced from one sample in a study of tumor and adjacent non-tumor tissue in lung cancer. The library came from three nested PCR rounds adapted from ARM-PCR protocols. TCRdb ran MiXCR on the multiplex PCR reads and lists one entry per CDR3 protein. The data show under 45,000 distinct CDR3 sequences, around three fifths seen once. No cell sorting was done before RNA was extracted from the tissue. This non-tumor lung sample came from over 3 cm beyond the tumor edge. The specimen sequenced was distant non-tumor lung tissue. The origin of the receptors is a man aged 50 to 60 with non-small cell lung cancer.

The chain links TRBV6-5 to TRBJ1-2; 8 nucleotides line up with TRBD1. Germline CDR1 and CDR2: MNHEY and SVGAGI. V dropped 6 bases and J dropped 4; count of bases not matched to a gene: 10. This CDR3 is 15 amino acids long. CDR3 DNA: TGTGCCAGCAGCTACACGACAGGGGCGGCCTATGGCTACACCTTC. Translating gives CASSYTTGAAYGYTF.

For this clonotype: At one boundary the junction diverges from the germline segment, which might be a read error. The chain has TRBV4-2 and TRBJ1-6; D is unclear. This CDR3 contains 16 residues. Germline lookup yields CDR1 LGHNA and CDR2 YNFKEQ. The CDR3, as DNA: TGTGCCAGCAGCCTCGGTCTGAGGGAGTCGAATTCACCCCTCCATTTT. Translated: CASSLGLRESNSPLHF.

This clonotype was observed many times. V is TRBV6-2 or TRBV6-3 and J is TRBJ2-2; 9 bases agree with TRBD2. The CDR3 totals 14 residues. The trim removed 6 bases at V and 3 bases at J, leaving 2 bases unmatched. The germline V gene encodes CDR1 MNHEY and CDR2 SVGEGT. The CDR3 sequence is CASRAGGDTGELFF. The CDR3 region has the DNA TGTGCCAGCAGAGCGGGAGGCGACACCGGGGAGCTGTTTTTT.

The chain links TRBV10-2 to TRBJ2-7; D gene unclear. CDR3 length equals 14 residues. From germline, CDR1 is WSHSY and CDR2 SAAADI. With 3 bases removed from V and 5 bases from J, the gap between germline ends came to 14 bases. CDR3 residues: CASSDRQSWDEQYF. The CDR3 DNA is TGCGCCAGCAGTGATAGGCAGAGTTGGGACGAGCAGTACTTC.

Concerning this clonotype itself: A much larger clone differs from this one at a single base, so this may be a read error. The chain links TRBV6-6 to TRBJ2-5, with D uncertain. Germline-derived CDR1 and CDR2 are MNHNY and SVGAGI (reference sequence). This CDR3 region has 14 residues. This CDR3 is CAGRTWLGQETQYF. The DNA of the CDR3 is TGTGCCGGCAGGACCTGGCTTGGGCAAGAGACCCAGTACTTC.

With regard to this clonotype: Likely a read error: the CDR3 ends without its conserved phenylalanine or tryptophan. This chain joins TRBV6-1 and TRBJ1-2, with D unresolved. Germline V gene data show CDR1 as MNHNS and CDR2 as SASEGT. The CDR3 is made up of 16 amino acids. The CDR3 sequence is CANSEAGWEGFYGYTL. For the CDR3, the DNA is TGTGCCAACAGTGAAGCGGGATGGGAAGGATTCTATGGCTACACCCTC.

Turning to this clonotype: Without the conserved terminal phenylalanine or tryptophan, this CDR3 likely stems from a read error. V usage is TRBV11-2 and J usage is TRBJ2-7; D may be TRBD1 (6 bases). Per germline, CDR1 SGHAT and CDR2 FQNNGV. The CDR3 consists of 16 residues. CDR3 loop: CAGSLALPGHALVQYL. The CDR3, as DNA: TGTGCCGGCAGCTTAGCCCTTCCGGGACATGCTTTGGTGCAGTACTTA.

The chain uses TRBV28 and TRBJ2-1; a possible D gene is TRBD1 (6 bases). Trimming cost V 5 bases and J 6 bases, with 14 bases left between them. CDR1 and CDR2 (germline): MDHEN, SYDVKM. This CDR3 has 14 residues. This CDR3 is CASSMTGHLNEQFF. The CDR3 DNA is TGTGCCAGCAGTATGACGGGACACCTCAATGAGCAGTTCTTC.

In the case of this clonotype: This may stem from a read error, because a much larger clone lies one nucleotide away. The genes are TRBV20-1 and TRBJ1-2, with D unclear. Germline V lookup: CDR1 DFQATT, CDR2 SNEGSKA (reference sequence). The CDR3 length is 12 residues. Trimming took 5 bases from V and 3 from J, leaving 10 bases between them. The CDR3 protein is CSAPLQDYGYTF. CDR3 DNA sequence: TGCAGTGCTCCACTGCAGGACTATGGCTACACCTTC.

This clonotype was counted a few times. A read error is possible here, since a much larger clone lies one base away. The DNA of the CDR3 is TGTGCCAGCACCTCCGCGTGTCCCTACGAGCAGTACTTC. Translation: CASTSACPYEQYF. V is TRBV28 and J is TRBJ2-7, with D unresolved. Germline V gene lookup returns CDR1 MDHEN and CDR2 SYDVKM. The CDR3 runs 13 residues. V lost 7 bases, J lost 2 bases, and 12 bases lay in between.

By proportion, this clonotype is medium-sized (0.01 to 0.1%). The chain couples TRBV4-2 to TRBJ2-5; D gene ambiguous. V gave up 8 bases and J gave up 5 bases, with 15 bases separating them. There are 13 residues in the CDR3. CDR1 is LGHNA and CDR2 is YNFKEQ in the germline V gene. DNA of the CDR3: TGTGCCAGCGGCTACAGCGACGCGGAGACCCAGTACTTC. As protein: CASGYSDAETQYF.

Regarding this clonotype: Germline is not matched at one junction end, which may reflect a read error. J is TRBJ2-1 and V is TRBV5-4; 7 bases fit TRBD2. The germline CDR1 and CDR2 sequences are SGHNT and YYREEE (reference sequence). The CDR3 spans 14 residues. The CDR3 is CASSSGTTENERFF. The CDR3 DNA follows: TGTGCCAGTAGCTCCGGGACTACTGAGAATGAGCGGTTCTTC.

V is TRBV5-1 and J is TRBJ2-3, with D perhaps TRBD1 or TRBD2 (5 bases each). The CDR3 loop spans 17 amino acids. Germline V gene lookup returns CDR1 SGHRS and CDR2 YFSETQ. Trimming pared 0 bases from V and 2 bases from J, leaving 16 bases between. CDR3 region: CASSLAGETDFTDTQYF. As DNA, the CDR3 is TGCGCCAGCAGCTTGGCCGGGGAGACAGACTTCACAGATACGCAGTATTTT.

A note on this clonotype: The junction and the germline gene differ at one end; a read error may be behind it. The chain carries TRBV6-1 and TRBJ1-1; D call uncertain. The CDR3 length is 14 residues. Per the germline V gene, CDR1 is MNHNS and CDR2 is SASEGT. CDR3 in DNA: TGTGCCAGCAGTGAAGTCTTTAGGAACATTGAGGCTCTCTTT. Its protein product is CASSEVFRNIEALF.

This clonotype was seen at least ten times. The rearrangement links TRBV12-3 or TRBV12-4 to TRBJ1-1; TRBD1 is a possible D gene (6 bases). V lost 5 bases, J lost 1 base, and 11 bases lay in between. The CDR3 is 14 amino acids. The CDR3 sequence: CASSPGQPNTEAFF. For the CDR3, the DNA is TGTGCCAGCAGTCCCGGACAGCCGAACACTGAAGCTTTCTTT.

Ten or more counts support this clonotype. The genes are TRBV6-1 and TRBJ1-5, with D possibly being TRBD1 (5 bases). Deletions cut 3 bases from V and 4 bases from J, with 16 bases between. CDR3 length: 16 residues. The V gene's germline CDR1 is MNHNS and CDR2 SASEGT. The CDR3 bases are TGTGCCAGCAGTGAGATCCGGGACTCGCGTAATCAGCCCCAGCATTTT. Protein product: CASSEIRDSRNQPQHF.

This clonotype was counted a few times. V gene TRBV5-1 combines with J gene TRBJ1-6; D is ambiguous. CDR1 is SGHRS and CDR2 is YFSETQ in the germline V gene. The CDR3 totals 14 residues. Trimming shortened V by 4 bases and J by 10 bases, and 15 bases separated the two germline ends. The CDR3 bases are TGCGCCAGCAGCCCGCTCGATCGGGCCTCACCCCTCCACTTT. Amino acids: CASSPLDRASPLHF.

This clonotype has only a few counts. The chain uses TRBV20-1 and TRBJ2-5, with 7 nucleotides matching TRBD1. This CDR3 is built from 13 residues. Trimming at V came to 5 bases and at J to 4 bases, leaving 7 bases not matched to a gene. Germline V gene lookup returns CDR1 DFQATT and CDR2 SNEGSKA (reference sequence). The CDR3 coding sequence is TGCAGTGCTGACAGGGCCGGCGGAGAGACCCAGTACTTC. Amino acids: CSADRAGGETQYF.

In this sample, this clonotype turned up a few times. The CDR3 region has the DNA TGTGCCAGCAGTCCCCCAGGGTACAATGAGCAGTTCTTC. Translated: CASSPPGYNEQFF. The chain couples TRBV28 to TRBJ2-1; D perhaps matches TRBD1 (5 bases). The CDR3 has 13 amino acids. V lost 5 bases, J lost 4 bases, and 9 bases lay in between. Germline V gives CDR1 MDHEN, CDR2 SYDVKM.

With respect to this clonotype: A much bigger clone sits one base away, suggesting this may be a read error. The chain has TRBV14 and TRBJ1-6, with no clear D. The CDR3 contains 14 residues. In germline, CDR1 is SGHDN, CDR2 FVKESK. DNA of the CDR3: TGTGCCAGCAGCCAAGATCTGTTAAGTTCACTCCTCCACTTT. It specifies CASSQDLLSSLLHF. Variable domain in full (rest from reference TRBV14 and TRBJ1-6): EAGVTQFPSHSVIEKGQTVTLRCDPISGHDNLYWYRRVMGKEIKFLLHFVKESKQDESGMPNNRFLAERTGGTYSTLKVQPAELEDSGVYFCASSQDLLSSLLHFGNGTRLTVT.